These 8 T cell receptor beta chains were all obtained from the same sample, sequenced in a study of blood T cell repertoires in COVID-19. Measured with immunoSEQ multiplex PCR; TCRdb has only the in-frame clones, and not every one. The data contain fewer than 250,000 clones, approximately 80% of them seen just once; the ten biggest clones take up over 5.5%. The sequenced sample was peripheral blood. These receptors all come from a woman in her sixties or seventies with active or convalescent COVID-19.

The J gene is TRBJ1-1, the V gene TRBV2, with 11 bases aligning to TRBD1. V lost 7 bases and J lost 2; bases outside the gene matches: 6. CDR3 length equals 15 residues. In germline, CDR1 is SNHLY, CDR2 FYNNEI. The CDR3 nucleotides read TGTGCCAGCAAGGACAGGGGGCGCGTAAACACTGAAGCTTTCTTT. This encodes CASKDRGRVNTEAFF.

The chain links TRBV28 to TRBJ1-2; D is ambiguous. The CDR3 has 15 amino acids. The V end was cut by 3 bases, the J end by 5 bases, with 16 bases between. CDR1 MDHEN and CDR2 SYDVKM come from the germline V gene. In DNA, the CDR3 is TGTGCCAGCAGTTTGCACAGCGGTTCCTCTTATGGCTACACCTTC. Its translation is CASSLHSGSSYGYTF.

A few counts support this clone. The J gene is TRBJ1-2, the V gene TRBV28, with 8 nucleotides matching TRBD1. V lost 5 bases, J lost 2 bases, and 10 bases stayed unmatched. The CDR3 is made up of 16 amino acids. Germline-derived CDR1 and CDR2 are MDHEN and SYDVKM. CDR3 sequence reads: CASSNYAGQVNYGYTF. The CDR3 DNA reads TGTGCCAGCAGTAACTACGCGGGACAGGTGAACTATGGCTACACCTTC.

CDR3 sequence reads: CASSITGVDGLEQFF. The CDR3 DNA follows: TGTGCCAGTAGTATAACAGGGGTAGATGGTCTTGAGCAGTTCTTC. The chain couples TRBV19 to TRBJ2-1; 7 nucleotides agree with TRBD1. This CDR3 contains 15 residues. Unmatched junction bases numbered 10, after V lost 2 bases and J lost 9 bases. Per the germline V gene, CDR1 is LNHDA and CDR2 is SQIVND (reference sequence).

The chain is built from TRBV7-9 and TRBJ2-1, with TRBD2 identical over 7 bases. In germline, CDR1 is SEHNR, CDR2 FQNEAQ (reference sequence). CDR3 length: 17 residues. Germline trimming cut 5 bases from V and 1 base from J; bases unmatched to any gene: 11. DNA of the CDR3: TGTGCCAGCAGCCCCCCGGGCGCGGGAGCTTCCTACAATGAGCAGTTCTTC. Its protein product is CASSPPGAGASYNEQFF.

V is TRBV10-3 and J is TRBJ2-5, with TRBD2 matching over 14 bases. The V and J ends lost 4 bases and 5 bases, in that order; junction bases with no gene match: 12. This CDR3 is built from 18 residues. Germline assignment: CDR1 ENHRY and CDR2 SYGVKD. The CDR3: CAISGRRLAGGPGETQYF. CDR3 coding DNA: TGTGCCATCAGTGGGAGAAGACTAGCGGGAGGGCCGGGGGAGACCCAGTACTTC.

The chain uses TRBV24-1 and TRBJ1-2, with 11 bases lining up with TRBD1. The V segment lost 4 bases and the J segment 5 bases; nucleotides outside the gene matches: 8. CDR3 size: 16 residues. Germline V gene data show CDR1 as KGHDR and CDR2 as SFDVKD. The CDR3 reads CATSDPGTGGIYGYTF. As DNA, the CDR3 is TGTGCCACCAGTGACCCCGGGACAGGGGGAATTTATGGCTACACCTTC.

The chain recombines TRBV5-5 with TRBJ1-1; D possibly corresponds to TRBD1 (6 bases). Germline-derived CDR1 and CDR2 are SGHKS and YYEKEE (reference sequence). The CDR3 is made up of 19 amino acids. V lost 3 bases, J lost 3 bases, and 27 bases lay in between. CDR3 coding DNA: TGTGCCAGCAGCTGGGCTAAAACTAGGGGGAAGAGAGTGTACACTGAAGCTTTCTTT. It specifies CASSWAKTRGKRVYTEAFF. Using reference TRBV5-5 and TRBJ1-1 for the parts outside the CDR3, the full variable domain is DAGVTQSPTHLIKTRGQQVTLRCSPISGHKSVSWYQQVLGQGPQFIFQYYEKEERGRGNFPDRFSARQFPNYSSELNVNALLLGDSALYLCASSWAKTRGKRVYTEAFFGQGTRLTVV.